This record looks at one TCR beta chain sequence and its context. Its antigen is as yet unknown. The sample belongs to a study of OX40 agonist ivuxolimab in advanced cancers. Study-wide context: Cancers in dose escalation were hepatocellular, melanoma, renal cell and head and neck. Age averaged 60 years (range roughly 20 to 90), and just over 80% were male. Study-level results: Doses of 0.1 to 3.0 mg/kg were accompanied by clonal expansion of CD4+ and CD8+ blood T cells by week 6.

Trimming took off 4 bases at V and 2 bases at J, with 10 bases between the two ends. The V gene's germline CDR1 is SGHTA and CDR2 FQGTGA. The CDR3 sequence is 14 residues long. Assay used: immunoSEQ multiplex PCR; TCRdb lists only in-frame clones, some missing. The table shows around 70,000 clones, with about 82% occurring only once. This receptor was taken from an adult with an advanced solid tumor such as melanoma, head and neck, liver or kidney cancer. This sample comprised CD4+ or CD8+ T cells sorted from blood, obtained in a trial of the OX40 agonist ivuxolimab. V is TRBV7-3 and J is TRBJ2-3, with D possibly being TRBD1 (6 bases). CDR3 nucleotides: TGTGCCAGCAGCTCTGGACAGATCACAGATACGCAGTATTTT. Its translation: CASSSGQITDTQYF. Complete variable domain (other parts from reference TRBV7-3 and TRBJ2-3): GAGVSQTPSNKVTEKGKYVELRCDPISGHTALYWYRQSLGQGPEFLIYFQGTGAADDSGLPNDRFFAVRPEGSVSTLKIQRTERGDSAVYLCASSSGQITDTQYFGPGTRLTVL.